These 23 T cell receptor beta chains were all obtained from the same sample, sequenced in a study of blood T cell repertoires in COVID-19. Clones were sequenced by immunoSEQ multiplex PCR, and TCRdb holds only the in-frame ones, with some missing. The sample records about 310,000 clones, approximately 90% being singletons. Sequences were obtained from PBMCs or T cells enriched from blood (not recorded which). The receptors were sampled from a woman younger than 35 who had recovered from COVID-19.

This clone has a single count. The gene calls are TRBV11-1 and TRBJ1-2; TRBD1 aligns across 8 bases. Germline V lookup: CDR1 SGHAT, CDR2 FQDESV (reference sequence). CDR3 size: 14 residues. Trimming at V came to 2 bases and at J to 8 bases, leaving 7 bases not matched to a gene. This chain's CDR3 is CASSLRPQGDGYTF. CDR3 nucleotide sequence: TGTGCCAGCAGCTTAAGGCCACAGGGGGACGGCTACACCTTC.

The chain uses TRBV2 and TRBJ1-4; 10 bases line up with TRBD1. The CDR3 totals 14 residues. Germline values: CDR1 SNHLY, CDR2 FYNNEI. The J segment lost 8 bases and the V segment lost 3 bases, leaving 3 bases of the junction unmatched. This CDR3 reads CASSEGQGWEKLFF. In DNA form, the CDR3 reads TGTGCCAGCAGTGAGGGACAGGGGTGGGAAAAACTGTTTTTT.

The CDR3 region has the DNA TGTGCCTGGAGTCTGGTTAGCGGGGGGAGCGGTGAGCAGTTCTTC. Its protein product is CAWSLVSGGSGEQFF. The chain couples TRBV30 to TRBJ2-1, with 10 bases fitting TRBD2. Looked up from germline, CDR1 is GTSNPN and CDR2 is SVGIG (reference sequence). V gave up 2 bases and J gave up 9 bases; unmatched junction bases: 10. The CDR3 runs 15 residues. Using reference TRBV30 and TRBJ2-1 for the parts outside the CDR3, the full variable domain is SQTIHQWPATLVQPVGSPLSLECTVEGTSNPNLYWYRQAAGRGLQLLFYSVGIGQISSEVPQNLSASRPQDRQFILSSKKLLLSDSGFYLCAWSLVSGGSGEQFFGPGTRLTVL.

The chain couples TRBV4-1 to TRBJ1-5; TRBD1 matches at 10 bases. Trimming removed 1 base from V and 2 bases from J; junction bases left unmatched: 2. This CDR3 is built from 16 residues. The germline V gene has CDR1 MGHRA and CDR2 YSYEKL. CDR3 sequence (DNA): TGCGCCAGCAGCCAAGGACAGGGGGCTGGCAATCAGCCCCAGCATTTT. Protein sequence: CASSQGQGAGNQPQHF.

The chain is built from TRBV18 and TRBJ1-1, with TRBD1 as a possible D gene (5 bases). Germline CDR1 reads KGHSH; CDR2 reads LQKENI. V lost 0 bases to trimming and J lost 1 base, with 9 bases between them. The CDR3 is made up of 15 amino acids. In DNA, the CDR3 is TGTGCCAGCTCACCACCGCAGGGCGCGAACACTGAAGCTTTCTTT. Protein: CASSPPQGANTEAFF.

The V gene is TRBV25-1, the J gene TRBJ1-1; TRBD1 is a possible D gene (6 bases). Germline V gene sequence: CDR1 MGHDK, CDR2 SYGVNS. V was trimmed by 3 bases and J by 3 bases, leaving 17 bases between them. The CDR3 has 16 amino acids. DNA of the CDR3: TGTGCCAGCAGTGAGGCGGGGGGCCGTGGTGACACTGAAGCTTTCTTT. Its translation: CASSEAGGRGDTEAFF.

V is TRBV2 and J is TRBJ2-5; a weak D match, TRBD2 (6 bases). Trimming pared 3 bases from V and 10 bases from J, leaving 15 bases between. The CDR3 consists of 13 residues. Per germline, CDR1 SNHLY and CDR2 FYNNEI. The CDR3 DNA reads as TGTGCCAGCAGTGAGCTGCTAGCGCCCTTCCAGTACTTC. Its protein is CASSELLAPFQYF.

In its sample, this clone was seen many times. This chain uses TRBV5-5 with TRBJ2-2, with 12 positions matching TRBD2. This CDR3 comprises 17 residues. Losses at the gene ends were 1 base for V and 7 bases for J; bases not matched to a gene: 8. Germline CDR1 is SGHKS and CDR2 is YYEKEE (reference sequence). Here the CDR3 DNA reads TGTGCCAGCAGCTTGTCTAGCGGGAGGGCCTTTATCGGGGAGCTGTTTTTT. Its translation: CASSLSSGRAFIGELFF.

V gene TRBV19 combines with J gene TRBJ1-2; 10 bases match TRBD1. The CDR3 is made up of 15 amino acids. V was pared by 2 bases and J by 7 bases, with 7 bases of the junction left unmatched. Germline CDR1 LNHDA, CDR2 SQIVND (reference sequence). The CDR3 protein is CASSIPGTGVFGYTF. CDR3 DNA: TGTGCCAGTAGTATACCCGGGACAGGGGTCTTTGGCTACACCTTC.

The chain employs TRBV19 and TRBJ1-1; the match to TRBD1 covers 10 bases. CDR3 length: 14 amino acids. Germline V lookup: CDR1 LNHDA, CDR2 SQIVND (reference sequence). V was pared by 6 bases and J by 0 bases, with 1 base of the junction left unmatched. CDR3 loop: CASRGQGVNTEAFF. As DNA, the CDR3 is TGTGCCAGTAGAGGACAGGGGGTGAACACTGAAGCTTTCTTT.

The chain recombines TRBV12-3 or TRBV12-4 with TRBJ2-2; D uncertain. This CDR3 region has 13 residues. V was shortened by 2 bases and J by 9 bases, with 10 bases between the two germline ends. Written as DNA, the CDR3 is TGTGCCAGCAGTTTAAGCCTAGTATGGGAGCTGTTTTTT. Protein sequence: CASSLSLVWELFF.

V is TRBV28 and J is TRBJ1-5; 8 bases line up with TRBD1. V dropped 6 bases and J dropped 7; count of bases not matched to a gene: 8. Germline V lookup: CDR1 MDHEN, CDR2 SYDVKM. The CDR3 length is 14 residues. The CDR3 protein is CASRVQGAWQPQHF. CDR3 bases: TGTGCCAGCAGAGTTCAGGGGGCTTGGCAGCCCCAGCATTTT. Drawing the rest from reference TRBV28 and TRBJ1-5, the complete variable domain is DVKVTQSSRYLVKRTGEKVFLECVQDMDHENMFWYRQDPGLGLRLIYFSYDVKMKEKGDIPEGYSVSREKKERFSLILESASTNQTSMYLCASRVQGAWQPQHFGDGTRLSIL.

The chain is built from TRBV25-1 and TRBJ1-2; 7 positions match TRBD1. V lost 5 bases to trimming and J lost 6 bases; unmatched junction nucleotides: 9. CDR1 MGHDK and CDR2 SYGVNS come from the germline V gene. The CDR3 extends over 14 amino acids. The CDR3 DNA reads TGTGCCAGCAGTATCCGAGGCACAGGGGATGGCTACACCTTC. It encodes CASSIRGTGDGYTF.

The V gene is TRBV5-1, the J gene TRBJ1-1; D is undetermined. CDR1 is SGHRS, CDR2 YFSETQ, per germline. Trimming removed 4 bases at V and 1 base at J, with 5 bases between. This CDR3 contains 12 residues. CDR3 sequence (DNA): TGCGCCAGCAGCCCGGGGAACACTGAAGCTTTCTTT. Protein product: CASSPGNTEAFF.

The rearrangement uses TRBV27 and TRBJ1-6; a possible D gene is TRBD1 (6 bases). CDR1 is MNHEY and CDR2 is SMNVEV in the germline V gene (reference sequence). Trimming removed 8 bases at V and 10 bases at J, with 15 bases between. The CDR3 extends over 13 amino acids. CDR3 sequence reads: CASLQTTGSPLHF. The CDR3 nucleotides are TGTGCCAGCTTACAGACAACAGGGTCACCCCTCCACTTT.

CDR3 protein: CASSLSRAWNTEAFF. In nucleotides, the CDR3 is TGTGCCAGCAGCTTAAGCAGGGCCTGGAACACTGAAGCTTTCTTT. The V call is TRBV7-9, the J call TRBJ1-1; D is possibly TRBD1 (5 bases). The germline V gene has CDR1 SEHNR and CDR2 FQNEAQ (reference sequence). The CDR3 has 15 amino acids. The V end lost 2 bases, the J end lost 1 base, and 11 bases lay between the germline ends.

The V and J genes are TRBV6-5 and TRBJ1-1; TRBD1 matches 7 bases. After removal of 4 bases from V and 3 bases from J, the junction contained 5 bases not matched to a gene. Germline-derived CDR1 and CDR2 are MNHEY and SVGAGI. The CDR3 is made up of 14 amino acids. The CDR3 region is CASSSVGTDTEAFF. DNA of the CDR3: TGTGCCAGCAGTTCCGTCGGGACAGACACTGAAGCTTTCTTT.

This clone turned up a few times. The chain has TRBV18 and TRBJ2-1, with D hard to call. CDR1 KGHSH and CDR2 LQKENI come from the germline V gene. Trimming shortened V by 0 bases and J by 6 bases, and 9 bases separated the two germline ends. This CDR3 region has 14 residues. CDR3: CASSPPSGFNEQFF. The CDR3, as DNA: TGTGCCAGCTCACCACCGTCTGGCTTCAATGAGCAGTTCTTC.

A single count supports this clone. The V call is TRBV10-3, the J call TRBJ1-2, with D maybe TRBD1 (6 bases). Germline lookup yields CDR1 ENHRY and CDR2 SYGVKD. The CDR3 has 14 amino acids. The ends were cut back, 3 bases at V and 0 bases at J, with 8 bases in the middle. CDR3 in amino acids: CAISERTANYGYTF. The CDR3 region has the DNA TGTGCCATCAGTGAAAGGACAGCTAACTATGGCTACACCTTC.

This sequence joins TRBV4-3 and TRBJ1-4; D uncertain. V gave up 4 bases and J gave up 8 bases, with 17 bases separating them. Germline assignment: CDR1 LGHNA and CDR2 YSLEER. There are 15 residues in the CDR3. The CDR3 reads CASSPTSGSAEKLFF. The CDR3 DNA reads TGCGCCAGCAGCCCAACATCAGGTTCGGCCGAAAAACTGTTTTTT.

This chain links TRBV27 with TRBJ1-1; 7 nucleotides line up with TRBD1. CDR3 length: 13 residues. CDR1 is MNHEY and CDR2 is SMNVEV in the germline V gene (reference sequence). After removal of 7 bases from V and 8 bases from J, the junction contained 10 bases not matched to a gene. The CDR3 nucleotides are TGTGCCAGCACAAGCTCCCTGACAGGGGAAGCTTTCTTT. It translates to CASTSSLTGEAFF.

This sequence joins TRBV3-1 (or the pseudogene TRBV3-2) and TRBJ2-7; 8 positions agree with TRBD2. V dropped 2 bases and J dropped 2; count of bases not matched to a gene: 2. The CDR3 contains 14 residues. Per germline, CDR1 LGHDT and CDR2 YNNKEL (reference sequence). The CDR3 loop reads CASSQTSGTYEQYF. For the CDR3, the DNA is TGTGCCAGCAGCCAAACTAGCGGTACCTACGAGCAGTACTTC.

This CDR3 is CASSRQAYGYTF. CDR3 in DNA: TGTGCCAGTAGTCGTCAGGCCTATGGCTACACCTTC. V usage is TRBV19 and J usage is TRBJ1-2; no clear D. The CDR3 loop spans 12 amino acids. The germline gives CDR1 LNHDA, CDR2 SQIVND (reference sequence). The ends were cut back, 5 bases at V and 4 bases at J, with 8 bases in the middle.